The 2 T cell receptor beta chains reported below all come from one sample, sequenced in a study of blood T cells in healthy people across ages (dated by TCRdb to the mid-2010s). Library preparation employed 5' RACE. Sequencing instrument: Illumina HiSeq 2500. A second about 6 to 11 cycle PCR used a sample-barcoded 5' primer and a J-beta primer mix. TCRdb trimmed the raw reads at Q25, called clones with MiXCR and kept productive beta chains. Rows with a matching CDR3 protein are joined into one entry that keeps the most common DNA and genes. The sample table lists about 1.8 million distinct CDR3 sequences, around 50% of them with a count of one. Approximately 2.1% of the sample comes from the top ten. Sequencing was performed on blood. These receptors were obtained from a woman in her 40s in good health.

This clonotype was recorded a few times. This CDR3 reads CSAVDRGKNYGYTF. CDR3 coding DNA: TGCAGTGCCGTGGACAGGGGGAAGAACTATGGCTACACCTTC. The rearrangement uses TRBV20-1 and TRBJ1-2; 10 bases agree with TRBD1. CDR3 length: 14 amino acids. The V gene's germline CDR1 is DFQATT and CDR2 SNEGSKA (reference sequence). Trimming removed 6 bases from V and 2 bases from J; junction bases left unmatched: 6.

This clonotype has more than one count but fewer than ten. The chain couples TRBV7-2 to TRBJ2-7; D gene ambiguous. Trimming stripped 2 bases from V and 3 bases from J, with 8 bases between. Per germline, CDR1 SGHTA and CDR2 FQGNSA. The CDR3 is 13 residues long. The CDR3 DNA reads TGTGCCAGCAGCTTAAAGGGCAACTACGAGCAGTACTTC. This gives the protein CASSLKGNYEQYF.